The following is a T cell receptor beta chain sequence with its context. The data derive from a study of blood T cell repertoires in COVID-19. Overall study: Sources were T cells, B-cell-depleted T cells, or PBMCs; the material itself was cDNA or gDNA.

Participant ages covered roughly 18 to 89 years across around 25 US areas. Which cohort a participant joined came from the clinical history participants gave. Donors in Cohort 3 counted as recovered after two negative PCRs, clearance, or symptom resolution. TCRdb's copy holds only in-frame clones and misses some; the assay was immunoSEQ multiplex PCR. The table includes some 390,000 clones, about 90% detected once. The ends were cut back, 0 bases at V and 5 bases at J, with 12 bases in the middle. The CDR3 has 15 amino acids. The germline V gene has CDR1 SGHRS and CDR2 YFSETQ. This chain connects TRBV5-1 to TRBJ1-5, with a possible D match to TRBD1 (5 bases). Material for sequencing was PBMCs or T cells enriched from blood (not recorded which). This TCR derives from a woman in her twenties or thirties who had recovered from COVID-19. CDR3 bases: TGCGCCAGCAGCTTGGATGGACCAGGGCATCAGCCCCAGCATTTT. Protein: CASSLDGPGHQPQHF.